This T cell receptor (beta chain) was captured by sequencing in a study of blood T cell repertoires in COVID-19 (dated by TCRdb to 2018 to 2021). Context from the whole study: The collaborator samples originated in the United States, Italy and Spain and spanned the acute and convalescent phases of COVID-19. The material from the prospective study consisted of cDNA or gDNA derived from T cells, B-cell-depleted T cells, or PBMCs. The dataset comprised deeply sampled blood TCRbeta repertoires from subjects exposed to, actively infected with, or recovered from COVID-19. The repertoires were released in a freely available public database intended as a resource for research on the immune response to SARS-CoV-2. Samples were obtained from the ongoing ImmuneRACE study (first 160 participants) and from 950 to 1,500 subjects provided by 6 global collaborators. Nearly every sample came with metadata listing a de-identified subject ID, COVID-19 status, age in years and sex. Where available, HLA class I and class II types were obtained from metadata supplied by the sample provider rather than from assay-based typing.

Collaborating institutions collected whole blood in K2EDTA tubes following their own protocols. For TCRbeta analysis, collaborators shipped samples as frozen whole blood, isolated PBMCs, or DNA extracted from either of those sample types. What the authors observed across the whole study: How much clinical and demographic metadata was included differed by source and by participant, and the metadata was provided uncurated.

About this clone itself: Its antigen is not yet known. No much larger clone exists at a distance of one base, and base qualities are not known.

The CDR3 contains 14 residues, cysteine and phenylalanine counted. The entry retains the CDR3 DNA only, 42 bases that are in frame from base 1. Germline trimming: 7 bases from V, 1 base from J; junction bases outside gene matches: 6. CDR1 and CDR2, per the germline V gene, are MDHEN and SYDVKM. TCRbeta CDR3 regions were amplified from genomic DNA using the immunoSEQ Assay, a bias-controlled multiplex PCR. Per the authors' processing: The number of nucleated cells in each sample was estimated from the amplification of reference gene primers within the assay. To quantify the absolute abundance of each unique TCRbeta CDR3 rearrangement, sequence reads were collapsed and filtered. Productive Simpson clonality was computed per sample as the square root of Simpson's diversity index over productive rearrangements. What TCRdb holds here is the immuneACCESS table cut down to in-frame rearrangements. Part of the clones is not present; checked against another copy, under half of the missing clones reflect an unresolved V gene, and the others are unexplained. The V and J calls and clone size were taken over from that table, and D and trimming were inferred from the DNA. Counted in this sample were 250,000 or so clones; around four fifths of them appeared once. The ten largest clones capture 4.7% of the sample.

The chain couples TRBV28 to TRBJ1-1; TRBD1 fits 7 bases in the junction. The sequence was obtained from a woman between 65 and 79 years old with acute or convalescent COVID-19. Material for sequencing was peripheral blood. The DNA sequence is given as TGTGCCAGCAAAACAGGGGAACAGAACACTGAAGCTTTCTTT. This gives the protein CASKTGEQNTEAFF.